The clone carrying this T cell receptor (beta chain) was observed a handful of times. This sample stems from a study of T cells after yellow fever vaccination. Study at large: Where fractions had low cell numbers, libraries were prepared from them with the SMART-Seq v4 Ultra Low Input RNA kit.

From the 5' RACE reads, TCRdb called clonotypes with MiXCR, one entry per CDR3 protein. The sample carries around 530,000 distinct CDR3 sequences, about a sixth recorded once. This clonotype was obtained from a man aged 18 to 29 who received the YFV17D yellow fever vaccine. The material sequenced was PBMCs, taken about 5 days after the first yellow fever vaccination.

Here the CDR3 reads CASSLAVLSSYEQYF. In DNA form, the CDR3 reads TGCGCCAGCAGCTTGGCTGTGCTGAGCTCCTACGAGCAGTACTTC. V is TRBV5-1 and J is TRBJ2-7; D is unresolved. Germline assignment: CDR1 SGHRS and CDR2 YFSETQ. The V and J ends lost 0 bases and 0 bases respectively, with 10 bases between them. The CDR3 runs 15 residues.